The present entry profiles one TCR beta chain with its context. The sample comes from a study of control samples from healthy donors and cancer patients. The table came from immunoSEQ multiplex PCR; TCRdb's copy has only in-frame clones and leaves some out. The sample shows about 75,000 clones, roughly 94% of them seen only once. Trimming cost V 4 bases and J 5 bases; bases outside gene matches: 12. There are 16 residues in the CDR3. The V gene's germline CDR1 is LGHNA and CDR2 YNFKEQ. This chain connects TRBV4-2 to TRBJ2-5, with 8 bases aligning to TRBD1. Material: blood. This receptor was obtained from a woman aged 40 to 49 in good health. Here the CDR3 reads CASSRGTGGGLETQYF. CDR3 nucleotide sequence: TGTGCCAGCAGCCGGGGGACAGGTGGCGGATTGGAGACCCAGTACTTC.